The 26 T cell receptor beta chains in this list originate from one sample, sequenced in a study of cytomegalovirus exposure and HLA in healthy donors. 60 Vbeta and 13 Jbeta primers were used in PCR. TCRdb keeps only in-frame clones here, not all; method: immunoSEQ multiplex PCR. The table includes 100,000 to 150,000 clones, around four fifths detected once. Source material: PBMCs. The source of these receptors is a boy aged 2 to 10 in good health and CMV-seronegative.

The chain has TRBV9 and TRBJ2-5, with a weak D call TRBD2 (7 bases). This CDR3 contains 16 residues. Between the trimmed V and J ends, which lost 4 bases and 11 bases, there was a span of 27 bases. CDR1 is SGDLS, CDR2 YYNGEE, per germline. The CDR3 is CASSPPGAGAGREQYF. CDR3 coding DNA: TGTGCCAGCAGCCCACCGGGGGCAGGAGCGGGACGGGAGCAGTACTTC.

This clone has more than one count but fewer than ten. The chain recombines TRBV7-3 with TRBJ1-6, with no clear D. CDR1 SGHTA and CDR2 FQGTGA come from the germline V gene. This CDR3 is 15 amino acids long. Trimming took 5 bases from V and 10 from J, leaving 18 bases between them. The CDR3 DNA reads as TGTGCCAGCAGCCCCGCCCCTCAGCCGGGATCACCCCTCCACTTT. Translation: CASSPAPQPGSPLHF.

The chain couples TRBV10-3 to TRBJ2-1; 8 bases agree with TRBD2. Germline V gene data show CDR1 as ENHRY and CDR2 as SYGVKD. V shed 8 bases, J shed 4 bases, and the junction held 4 bases outside the gene matches. This CDR3 comprises 13 residues. The CDR3 DNA reads TGTGCCATCCGCACGGGGGGGTACAATGAGCAGTTCTTC. Translation gives CAIRTGGYNEQFF.

The sample holds a few counts of this clone. This sequence joins TRBV2 and TRBJ1-1, with TRBD1 as a possible D gene (5 bases). V lost 5 bases and J lost 1, with 8 bases in between. The germline gives CDR1 SNHLY, CDR2 FYNNEI. CDR3 size: 13 residues. The CDR3: CASSYDRNTEAFF. CDR3 bases: TGTGCCAGCAGTTACGACAGGAACACTGAAGCTTTCTTT. Together with reference TRBV2 and TRBJ1-1, the CDR3 gives the full variable domain: EPEVTQTPSHQVTQMGQEVILRCVPISNHLYFYWYRQILGQKVEFLVSFYNNEISEKSEIFDDQFSVERPDGSNFTLKIRSTKLEDSAMYFCASSYDRNTEAFFGQGTRLTVV.

The V call is TRBV29-1, the J call TRBJ2-2; 7 bases fit TRBD2. This CDR3 contains 14 residues. Trimming at V came to 4 bases and at J to 0 bases, leaving 2 bases not matched to a gene. Germline V gene lookup returns CDR1 SQVTM and CDR2 ANQGSEA. CDR3 sequence (DNA): TGCAGCGTTGGCAGCGGGGCGAACACCGGGGAGCTGTTTTTT. It is translated as CSVGSGANTGELFF.

This clone was seen a few times. The J gene is TRBJ1-3, the V gene TRBV9; D is ambiguous. The CDR3 is 13 amino acids. The V gene's germline CDR1 is SGDLS and CDR2 YYNGEE. V was shortened by 3 bases and J by 4 bases, with 8 bases between the two germline ends. The CDR3 nucleotides read TGTGCCAGCAGCGACAGTCAGGGAAACACCATATATTTT. Protein product: CASSDSQGNTIYF.

V is TRBV6-5 and J is TRBJ1-1, with no clear D. Trimming left V 0 bases short and J 5 bases short, with 10 bases between. Germline V gene lookup returns CDR1 MNHEY and CDR2 SVGAGI. The CDR3 has 14 amino acids. CDR3 sequence (DNA): TGTGCCAGCAGTTACTCAACAGTGTCGACTGAAGCTTTCTTT. This sequence encodes CASSYSTVSTEAFF.

V and J are TRBV7-3 and TRBJ2-1; TRBD2 agrees at 9 bases. Germline V lookup: CDR1 SGHTA, CDR2 FQGTGA. V lost 2 bases to trimming and J lost 6 bases; unmatched junction nucleotides: 5. There are 15 residues in the CDR3. Here the CDR3 reads CASSLLAGLPNEQFF. The CDR3 nucleotides read TGTGCCAGCAGCTTACTAGCGGGACTTCCCAATGAGCAGTTCTTC.

The rearrangement joins TRBV2 to TRBJ1-4; unclear D gene. The CDR3 is 16 residues long. The V end was cut by 2 bases, the J end by 1 base, with 11 bases between. Germline-derived CDR1 and CDR2 are SNHLY and FYNNEI. CDR3 sequence reads: CASSELVGGTNEKLFF. CDR3 coding DNA: TGTGCCAGCAGTGAACTCGTAGGAGGAACTAATGAAAAACTGTTTTTT.

The rearrangement links TRBV11-3 to TRBJ2-5; D is ambiguous. Per germline, CDR1 SGHNT and CDR2 YENEEA. Trimming took 0 bases from V and 5 from J, leaving 4 bases between them. This CDR3 contains 12 residues. The CDR3 bases are TGTGCCAGCAGCTTAGACTCGGAGACCCAGTACTTC. Translation: CASSLDSETQYF.

This clone was seen more than once but under ten times. The chain uses TRBV15 and TRBJ2-3; 10 nucleotides line up with TRBD2. J gave up 2 bases and V 0 bases, and 5 bases lay outside the gene matches. CDR1 is LNHNV and CDR2 is YYDKDF in the germline V gene (reference sequence). This CDR3 is built from 17 residues. CDR3 amino acids: CATSRDLLAGHTDTQYF. The CDR3 DNA follows: TGTGCCACCAGCAGAGATTTACTAGCGGGGCACACAGATACGCAGTATTTT.

This clone came up once. V and J are TRBV7-9 and TRBJ1-6; D gene uncertain. Trimming removed 5 bases from V and 6 bases from J, with 20 bases in between. The germline V gene has CDR1 SEHNR and CDR2 FQNEAQ (reference sequence). The CDR3 contains 17 residues. CDR3 loop: CASSQTGSLSPNSPLHF. As DNA, the CDR3 is TGTGCCAGCAGCCAAACGGGGTCCCTTAGCCCTAATTCACCCCTCCACTTT.

The rearrangement uses TRBV7-9 and TRBJ2-7; 7 bases are a match to TRBD2. The CDR3 covers 12 residues. The germline V gene encodes CDR1 SEHNR and CDR2 FQNEAQ (reference sequence). V shed 3 bases, J shed 6 bases, and the junction held 2 bases outside the gene matches. CDR3 coding DNA: TGTGCCAGCAGCTTGGGAGGGAGCGAGCAGTACGTC. Amino acid sequence: CASSLGGSEQYV.

The chain employs TRBV13 and TRBJ1-6, with TRBD1 matching over 8 bases. Germline V gives CDR1 PRHDT, CDR2 FYEKMQ (reference sequence). This CDR3 region has 15 residues. V lost 2 bases to trimming and J lost 8 bases; unmatched junction nucleotides: 5. The CDR3 region has the DNA TGTGCCAGCAGCTTACTGACAGGGGATTATTCACCCCTCCACTTT. Translated: CASSLLTGDYSPLHF.

This rearrangement joins TRBV19 to TRBJ2-5, with 10 bases fitting TRBD2. Per germline, CDR1 LNHDA and CDR2 SQIVND (reference sequence). CDR3 length: 16 amino acids. The J segment lost 5 bases and the V segment lost 3 bases, leaving 9 bases of the junction unmatched. The CDR3 protein is CASSMQAGGPLETQYF. The CDR3 DNA follows: TGTGCCAGTAGTATGCAAGCGGGGGGGCCTTTGGAGACCCAGTACTTC.

There are a few counts of this clone. The chain carries TRBV5-1 and TRBJ1-1; D is undetermined. The length of the CDR3 is 14 residues. V was trimmed by 5 bases and J by 3 bases, leaving 14 bases between them. Germline CDR1 and CDR2: SGHRS and YFSETQ. The CDR3 region has the DNA TGCGCCAGCAGAAAGGGTCGGGAGGACACTGAAGCTTTCTTT. It encodes CASRKGREDTEAFF.

The V call is TRBV5-6, the J call TRBJ2-5, with TRBD2 matching 13 bases. The CDR3 loop spans 15 amino acids. Germline CDR1 is SGHDT and CDR2 is YYEEEE. V shed 2 bases, J shed 4 bases, and the junction held 2 bases outside the gene matches. CDR3 sequence: CASSFRLAGGETQYF. DNA of the CDR3: TGTGCCAGCAGCTTCCGACTAGCGGGGGGAGAGACCCAGTACTTC. The variable domain in full, completed from reference TRBV5-6 and TRBJ2-5, reads DAGVTQSPTHLIKTRGQQVTLRCSPKSGHDTVSWYQQALGQGPQFIFQYYEEEERQRGNFPDRFSGHQFPNYSSELNVNALLLGDSALYLCASSFRLAGGETQYFGPGTRLLVL.

In regard to this clone: At one end, the junction sequence differs from germline, possibly due to a read error. This sequence joins TRBV7-9 and TRBJ2-1, with a tentative D call TRBD1 (6 bases). Germline lookup yields CDR1 SEHNR and CDR2 FQNEAQ (reference sequence). The length of the CDR3 is 13 residues. The CDR3 sequence: CSSSQDSDNEQFF. In DNA form, the CDR3 reads TGTTCCAGCAGCCAGGACAGTGACAATGAGCAGTTCTTC. The variable domain in full, with the rest retrieved from reference TRBV7-9 and TRBJ2-1, is DTGVSQNPRHKITKRGQNVTFRCDPISEHNRLYWYRQTLGQGPEFLTYFQNEAQLEKSRLLSDRFSAERPKGSFSTLEIQRTEQGDSAMYLCSSSQDSDNEQFFGPGTRLTVL.

The chain links TRBV18 to TRBJ2-5; TRBD1 might be the D (5 bases). This CDR3 comprises 16 residues. Deletions cut 0 bases from V and 2 bases from J, with 13 bases between. CDR1 and CDR2 (germline): KGHSH, LQKENI. The chain's CDR3 is CASSPPTVGQQETQYF. The CDR3 DNA reads as TGTGCCAGCTCACCACCGACCGTGGGGCAGCAAGAGACCCAGTACTTC.

This clone has only one observation. The J gene is TRBJ1-1, the V gene TRBV5-6; 9 nucleotides agree with TRBD1. Germline CDR1 SGHDT, CDR2 YYEEEE. This CDR3 is 15 amino acids long. The J segment lost 6 bases and the V segment lost 1 base, leaving 7 bases of the junction unmatched. The CDR3 sequence is CASSLPGQGAPEAFF. DNA of the CDR3: TGTGCCAGCAGCTTGCCGGGACAGGGTGCCCCTGAAGCTTTCTTT.

The chain's CDR3 is CASSPSGTGVYNEQFF. The CDR3 nucleotides are TGTGCCAGCTCACCATCGGGGACAGGGGTCTACAATGAGCAGTTCTTC. The chain carries TRBV18 and TRBJ2-1, with TRBD1 matching over 10 bases. The CDR3 length is 16 residues. Per germline, CDR1 KGHSH and CDR2 LQKENI. V was pared by 2 bases and J by 3 bases, with 4 bases of the junction left unmatched.

The chain has TRBV4-3 and TRBJ1-1; 7 nucleotides align to TRBD1. With 4 bases clipped from V and 2 bases from J, the junction kept 4 bases outside the gene matches. The CDR3 contains 14 residues. The germline gives CDR1 LGHNA, CDR2 YSLEER. The CDR3 here is CASSPGTDNTEAFF. The DNA of the CDR3 is TGCGCCAGCAGCCCCGGGACAGACAACACTGAAGCTTTCTTT.

The CDR3 spells CASSFSGQPTGELFF. Here the CDR3 DNA reads TGTGCCAGCAGCTTCTCGGGACAGCCCACCGGGGAGCTGTTTTTT. The rearrangement links TRBV4-2 to TRBJ2-2; 7 nucleotides line up with TRBD1. The CDR3 is 15 residues long. CDR1 and CDR2 from the germline V gene are LGHNA and YNFKEQ. J gave up 4 bases and V 5 bases, and 7 bases lay outside the gene matches.

This sequence joins TRBV6-5 and TRBJ2-2; tentatively, D is TRBD1 (6 bases). The germline gives CDR1 MNHEY, CDR2 SVGAGI. The CDR3 runs to 16 residues. With 0 bases removed from V and 4 bases from J, the gap between germline ends came to 12 bases. Here the CDR3 reads CASSYSTGRSTGELFF. CDR3 nucleotides: TGTGCCAGCAGTTACTCGACAGGACGTTCCACCGGGGAGCTGTTTTTT.

This sequence joins TRBV5-4 and TRBJ2-1; 7 bases line up with TRBD2. The V gene's germline CDR1 is SGHNT and CDR2 YYREEE (reference sequence). The CDR3 length is 15 residues. J gave up 4 bases and V 0 bases, and 4 bases lay outside the gene matches. This CDR3 reads CASSLGLAAYNEQFF. CDR3 DNA sequence: TGTGCCAGCAGCTTGGGGCTAGCGGCATACAATGAGCAGTTCTTC. Supplemented by reference TRBV5-4 and TRBJ2-1, the full variable domain reads ETGVTQSPTHLIKTRGQQVTLRCSSQSGHNTVSWYQQALGQGPQFIFQYYREEENGRGNFPPRFSGLQFPNYSSELNVNALELDDSALYLCASSLGLAAYNEQFFGPGTRLTVL.

This clone was recorded once. The chain couples TRBV6-4 to TRBJ1-2; D remains unclear. Trimming took 2 bases from V and 5 from J, leaving 12 bases between them. The CDR3 consists of 14 residues. Per the germline V gene, CDR1 is MRHNA and CDR2 is SNTAGT. As DNA, the CDR3 is TGTGCCAGCAGTGACGGGAGGGCGGGTTATGGCTACACCTTC. Encoded protein: CASSDGRAGYGYTF.